This T cell receptor (beta chain) derives from a study of T cells in Graves' hyperthyroidism and ophthalmopathy. Amplification yielded TCR beta CDR3 regions, with RNA transcripts as the source. Using the HTBI primer set, a first-round RT-PCR was run on the TCR CDR3. Via MiXCR, TCRdb re-called the multiplex PCR reads, giving one row per CDR3 protein. The data hold around 190,000 distinct CDR3 sequences, with about a sixth observed a single time. The diagnoses drew upon clinical symptoms, serum thyroxine and TRAb, thyroid ultrasound and orbital computed tomography. This clonotype was detected ten times or more. Germline V lookup: CDR1 MNHEY, CDR2 SMNVEV (reference sequence). Trimming took 0 bases from V and 5 from J, leaving 10 bases between them. The CDR3 has 14 amino acids.

The material sequenced was blood. The receptor comes from a woman between 50 and 59 years old with Graves' hyperthyroidism. The gene calls are TRBV27 and TRBJ2-5; D may be TRBD2 (6 bases). The CDR3 here is CASSLSFGGETQYF. Written as DNA, the CDR3 is TGTGCCAGCAGTTTATCGTTCGGGGGTGAGACCCAGTACTTC.